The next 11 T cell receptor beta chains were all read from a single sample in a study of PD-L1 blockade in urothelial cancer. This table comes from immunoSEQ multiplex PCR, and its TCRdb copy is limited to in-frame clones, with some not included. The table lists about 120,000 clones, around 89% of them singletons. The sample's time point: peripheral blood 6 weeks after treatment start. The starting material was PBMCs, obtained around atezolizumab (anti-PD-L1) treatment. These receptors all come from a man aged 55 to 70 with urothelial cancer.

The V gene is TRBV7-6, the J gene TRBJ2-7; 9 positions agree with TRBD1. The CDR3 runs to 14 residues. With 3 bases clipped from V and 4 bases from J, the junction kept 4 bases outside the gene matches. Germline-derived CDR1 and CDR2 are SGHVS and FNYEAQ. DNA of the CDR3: TGTGCCAGCAGCTTGGGACAGGGAGGTTACGAGCAGTACTTC. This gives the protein CASSLGQGGYEQYF.

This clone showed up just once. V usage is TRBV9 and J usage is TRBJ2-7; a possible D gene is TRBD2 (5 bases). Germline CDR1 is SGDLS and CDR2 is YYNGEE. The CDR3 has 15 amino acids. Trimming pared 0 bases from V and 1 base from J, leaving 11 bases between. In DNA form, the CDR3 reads TGTGCCAGCAGCGTAGGAGCGGTACAATCCTACGAGCAGTACTTC. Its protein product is CASSVGAVQSYEQYF.

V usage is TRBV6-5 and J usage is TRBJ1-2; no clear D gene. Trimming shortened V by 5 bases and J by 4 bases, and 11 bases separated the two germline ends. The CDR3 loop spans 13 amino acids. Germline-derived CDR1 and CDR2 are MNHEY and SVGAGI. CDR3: CASSQGGLYGYTF. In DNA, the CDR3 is TGTGCCAGCAGTCAAGGCGGACTCTATGGCTACACCTTC.

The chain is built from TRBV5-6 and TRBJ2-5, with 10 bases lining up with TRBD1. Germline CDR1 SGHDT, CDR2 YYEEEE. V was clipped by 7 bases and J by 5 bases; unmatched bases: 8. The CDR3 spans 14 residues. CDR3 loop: CASGYRDRGETQYF. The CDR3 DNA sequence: TGTGCCAGCGGTTACCGGGACAGGGGCGAGACCCAGTACTTC.

CDR3 protein: CASSLFGGEQYF. The CDR3 DNA reads as TGTGCCAGCAGTCTCTTTGGAGGAGAGCAGTACTTC. The chain uses TRBV27 and TRBJ2-7, with TRBD2 as a possible D gene (5 bases). V shed 5 bases and J shed 7 bases, with 12 bases lying between them. This CDR3 has 12 amino acids. Looked up from germline, CDR1 is MNHEY and CDR2 is SMNVEV (reference sequence).

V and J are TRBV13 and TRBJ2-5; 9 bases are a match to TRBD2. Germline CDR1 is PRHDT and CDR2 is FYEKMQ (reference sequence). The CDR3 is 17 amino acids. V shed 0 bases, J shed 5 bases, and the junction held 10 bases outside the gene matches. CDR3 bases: TGTGCCAGCAGCTTAGGAGAGCGGGGGGCCTTCCTGGAGACCCAGTACTTC. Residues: CASSLGERGAFLETQYF. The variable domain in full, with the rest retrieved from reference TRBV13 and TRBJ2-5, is AAGVIQSPRHLIKEKRETATLKCYPIPRHDTVYWYQQGPGQDPQFLISFYEKMQSDKGSIPDRFSAQQFSDYHSELNMSSLELGDSALYFCASSLGERGAFLETQYFGPGTRLLVL.

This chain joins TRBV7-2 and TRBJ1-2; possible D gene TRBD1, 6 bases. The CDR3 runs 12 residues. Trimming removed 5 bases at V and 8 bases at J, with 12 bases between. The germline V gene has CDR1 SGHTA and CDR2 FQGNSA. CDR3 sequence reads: CASSKNRDGYTF. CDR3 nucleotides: TGTGCCAGCAGCAAGAACAGGGACGGCTACACCTTC.

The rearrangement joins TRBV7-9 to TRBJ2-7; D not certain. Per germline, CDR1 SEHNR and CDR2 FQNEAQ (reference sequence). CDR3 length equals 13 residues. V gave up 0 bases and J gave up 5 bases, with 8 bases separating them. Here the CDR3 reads CASSLALVNEQYF. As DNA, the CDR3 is TGTGCCAGCAGCTTAGCCTTAGTAAACGAGCAGTACTTC.

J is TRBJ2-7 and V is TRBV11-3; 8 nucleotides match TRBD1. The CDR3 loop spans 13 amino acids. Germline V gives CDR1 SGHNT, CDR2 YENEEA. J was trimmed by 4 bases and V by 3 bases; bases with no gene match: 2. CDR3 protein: CASSLHRGYEQYF. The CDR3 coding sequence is TGTGCCAGCAGCTTGCACAGGGGGTACGAGCAGTACTTC.

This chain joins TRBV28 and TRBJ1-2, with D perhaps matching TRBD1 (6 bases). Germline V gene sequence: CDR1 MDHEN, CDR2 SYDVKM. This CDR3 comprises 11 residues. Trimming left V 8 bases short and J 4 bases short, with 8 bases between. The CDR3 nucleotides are TGTGCCAGCGGGGGCGGCTATGGCTACACCTTC. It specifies CASGGGYGYTF.

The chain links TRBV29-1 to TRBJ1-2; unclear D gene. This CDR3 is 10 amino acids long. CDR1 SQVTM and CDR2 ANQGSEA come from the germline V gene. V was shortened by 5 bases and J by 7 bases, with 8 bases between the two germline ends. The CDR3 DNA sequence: TGCAGCGTTTCCGGGAGTGGCTACACCTTC. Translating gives CSVSGSGYTF.